This TCR beta chain appears in the sequencing data of a study of T cells in Graves' hyperthyroidism and ophthalmopathy. Uncontrolled infection, other autoimmune disease, pregnancy or lactation excluded patients. Amplification yielded TCR beta CDR3 regions, with RNA transcripts as the source. TCR CDR3 regions were first amplified by RT-PCR with HTBI primers. TCRdb recomputed calls from the multiplex PCR reads with MiXCR, one row per CDR3 protein. The table includes 550,000 to 800,000 distinct CDR3 sequences, 15% to 20% detected once. From germline, CDR1 is DFQATT and CDR2 SNEGSKA (reference sequence). This CDR3 spans 13 amino acids. After removal of 7 bases from V and 7 bases from J, the junction contained 7 bases not matched to a gene.

The TCR originated in a man aged 18 to 30 with Graves' hyperthyroidism. The rearrangement links TRBV20-1 to TRBJ1-6, with 7 bases aligning to TRBD1. Sequences were obtained from blood. The CDR3 DNA reads TGCAGTGGTTTCAGGGGGTGGAATTCACCCCTCCACTTT. Its protein is CSGFRGWNSPLHF.